These T cell receptor beta chains were read from a single sample in a study of blood T cell repertoires in COVID-19. Using immunoSEQ multiplex PCR, the repertoire was profiled, and TCRdb retains in-frame clones only, with some absent. The repertoire holds hundreds of thousands of clones, with over 65% as singletons. The sample consisted of peripheral blood. Source of these receptors: a woman between 65 and 79 years old with active or convalescent COVID-19. Each CDR3 is given with its conserved first and last residue. A D gene is named only where the DNA matches it firmly. Size is omitted from some rows. Given values are once, few, many or a class for expanded clones.

DNA: TGTGCCAGTAGTATCGGACTAGCCAGGGACGAGCAGTACTTC; CDR3: CASSIGLARDEQYF; J: TRBJ2-7; V: TRBV19; D: TRBD2; size: NA
DNA: TGTGCCAGCAGCCAAGATCTTGGGGCGGGAGGGGAGACCCAGTACTTC; CDR3: CASSQDLGAGGETQYF; J: TRBJ2-5; V: TRBV4-2; D: TRBD2; size: NA
DNA: TGTGCCAGCGGCGATACAGGGAGCTCCTACGAGCAGTACTTC; CDR3: CASGDTGSSYEQYF; J: TRBJ2-7; V: TRBV3-1/TRBV3-2; D: NA; size: NA
DNA: TGCGCCAGCAGCCCAGGGCACAATTCACCCCTCCACTTT; CDR3: CASSPGHNSPLHF; J: TRBJ1-6; V: TRBV5-1; D: NA; size: NA
DNA: TGTGCCAGCAGCTTAAACAGCCCAGAGACCCAGTACTTC; CDR3: CASSLNSPETQYF; J: TRBJ2-5; V: TRBV7-9; D: NA; size: NA
DNA: TGTGCCAGCAGCTTGGTTAGCGGGAGGGCCTACGAGCAGTACTTC; CDR3: CASSLVSGRAYEQYF; J: TRBJ2-7; V: TRBV5-6; D: TRBD2; size: NA
DNA: TGTGCCAGCAGTACCCCGGGACAGGGGGCATTTGTAGCTTTCTTT; CDR3: CASSTPGQGAFVAFF; J: TRBJ1-1; V: TRBV6-5; D: TRBD1; size: NA
DNA: TGCGCCAGCGCCTCCCGACCGGGGACAGGATCCTACAATGAGCAGTTCTTC; CDR3: CASASRPGTGSYNEQFF; J: TRBJ2-1; V: TRBV5-1; D: TRBD1; size: NA
DNA: TGCAGCGCCGAGCTGGGGGACTCATTAGGCTACACCTTC; CDR3: CSAELGDSLGYTF; J: TRBJ1-2; V: TRBV29-1; D: NA; size: NA
DNA: TGTGCCAGTAGTAGGACAGCGGGAGACAATCAGCCCCAGCATTTT; CDR3: CASSRTAGDNQPQHF; J: TRBJ1-5; V: TRBV19; D: NA; size: NA
DNA: TGTGCCAGCAGTCATACTAGCGGTTCTTACAATGAGCAGTTCTTC; CDR3: CASSHTSGSYNEQFF; J: TRBJ2-1; V: TRBV5-4; D: TRBD2; size: NA
DNA: TGCGCCAGCAGCCCCCTGGATGGAGGGTACGAGCAGTACTTC; CDR3: CASSPLDGGYEQYF; J: TRBJ2-7; V: TRBV5-1; D: NA; size: NA
DNA: TGTGCCAGCAGCCAAGAGGGACTAGCGGGAGAGGGTGAGCAGTTCTTC; CDR3: CASSQEGLAGEGEQFF; J: TRBJ2-1; V: TRBV4-2; D: TRBD2; size: NA
DNA: TGTGCCAGCAGGGCCGGGACTAGCGGGGGACGATCCATCTACGAGCAGTACTTC; CDR3: CASRAGTSGGRSIYEQYF; J: TRBJ2-7; V: TRBV13; D: TRBD2; size: NA
DNA: TGTGCCAGCAGCCAGCAACAGGGAGGGGTGGGCTCTAACACCGGGGAGCTGTTTTTT; CDR3: CASSQQQGGVGSNTGELFF; J: TRBJ2-2; V: TRBV4-2; D: NA; size: NA
DNA: TGTGCCAGCAGCCTCATGGACACGAACACTGAAGCTTTCTTT; CDR3: CASSLMDTNTEAFF; J: TRBJ1-1; V: TRBV9; D: NA; size: NA
DNA: TGTGCCAGCAGCCAGAGGCCCAGGGGAGAGGGCTATGGCTACACCTTC; CDR3: CASSQRPRGEGYGYTF; J: TRBJ1-2; V: TRBV7-9; D: NA; size: NA
DNA: TGTGCCAGCAGTTTTAATCGGGACATATACAATGAGCAGTTCTTC; CDR3: CASSFNRDIYNEQFF; J: TRBJ2-1; V: TRBV27; D: NA; size: few
DNA: TGTGCCAGCAGTAACCACCTGACAGGCCGGAACACTGAAGCTTTCTTT; CDR3: CASSNHLTGRNTEAFF; J: TRBJ1-1; V: TRBV2; D: NA; size: NA
DNA: TGTGCCAGCAGAGGGGACTGGATCCGCGAGCAGTACTTC; CDR3: CASRGDWIREQYF; J: TRBJ2-7; V: TRBV6-5; D: NA; size: NA
DNA: TGTGCCAGCAGCATGCGACAGGTTTCCATCTCTGGAAACACCATATATTTT; CDR3: CASSMRQVSISGNTIYF; J: TRBJ1-3; V: TRBV11-2; D: NA; size: NA
DNA: TGTGCCAGCAGCTTGGGAACTACCGGGACAGGGGCGGCCCAGCCCCAGCATTTT; CDR3: CASSLGTTGTGAAQPQHF; J: TRBJ1-5; V: TRBV5-6; D: TRBD1; size: NA
DNA: TGTGCCAGCAGCTTAGTGTCGGGAGTTGCCTACAATGAGCAGTTCTTC; CDR3: CASSLVSGVAYNEQFF; J: TRBJ2-1; V: TRBV7-2; D: NA; size: NA
DNA: TGCGCCAGCCCTGGGAGGACTGAAGCTTTCTTT; CDR3: CASPGRTEAFF; J: TRBJ1-1; V: TRBV4-1; D: NA; size: NA
DNA: TGCGCCAGCAGAATACAGGGGAACACTGAAGCTTTCTTT; CDR3: CASRIQGNTEAFF; J: TRBJ1-1; V: TRBV5-1; D: NA; size: NA
DNA: TGTGCCAGCAGCCAAGATGCCAGGACACTTAGCAATCAGCCCCAGCATTTT; CDR3: CASSQDARTLSNQPQHF; J: TRBJ1-5; V: TRBV4-2; D: NA; size: few
DNA: TGTGCCAGCAGCCGAAAGAGAGGGACAGGGTTCCCTAGCACAGATACGCAGTATTTT; CDR3: CASSRKRGTGFPSTDTQYF; J: TRBJ2-3; V: TRBV3-1/TRBV3-2; D: TRBD1; size: NA
DNA: TGTGCCAGCAGTGGGACGAACGGACTAGCGGGAATACTTAGCTCCTACGAGCAGTACTTC; CDR3: CASSGTNGLAGILSSYEQYF; J: TRBJ2-7; V: TRBV6-1; D: TRBD2; size: few
DNA: TGTGCCAGTAGTATACCTTATAGCAATCAGCCCCAGCATTTT; CDR3: CASSIPYSNQPQHF; J: TRBJ1-5; V: TRBV19; D: NA; size: NA
DNA: TGTGCCAGCAGCCAAGATTGGGCAGGGGGTGGCGAGCAGTACTTC; CDR3: CASSQDWAGGGEQYF; J: TRBJ2-7; V: TRBV4-2; D: TRBD1; size: NA
DNA: TGTGCCAGCTCATCTTACAGCTACGAGCAGTACTTC; CDR3: CASSSYSYEQYF; J: TRBJ2-7; V: TRBV18; D: NA; size: NA
DNA: TGTGCCAGCAGTGAATACGGCACAGGGTCGGAGGAAAAACTGTTTTTT; CDR3: CASSEYGTGSEEKLFF; J: TRBJ1-4; V: TRBV25-1; D: NA; size: NA
DNA: TGTGCCAGTAGTATAGGGTCTAGCGGGAGTATTGATGAGCAGTTCTTC; CDR3: CASSIGSSGSIDEQFF; J: TRBJ2-1; V: TRBV19; D: TRBD2; size: NA
DNA: TGCGCCAGCAGTGGCGGAGGGGCCAGCTCCTACGAGCAGTACTTC; CDR3: CASSGGGASSYEQYF; J: TRBJ2-7; V: TRBV10-2; D: NA; size: NA
DNA: TGCAGTGCTAGTCTTCTAGCGGGAGGCACAGATACGCAGTATTTT; CDR3: CSASLLAGGTDTQYF; J: TRBJ2-3; V: TRBV20-1; D: TRBD2; size: NA
DNA: TGTGCCATCAGTTACAGGGGTGAACAGCCCCAGCATTTT; CDR3: CAISYRGEQPQHF; J: TRBJ1-5; V: TRBV10-3; D: TRBD1; size: NA
DNA: TGCAGCGTCTCCTGGGCGGACGGGGACACTGAAGCTTTCTTT; CDR3: CSVSWADGDTEAFF; J: TRBJ1-1; V: TRBV29-1; D: NA; size: NA
DNA: TGTGCCAGCAGTTCTCAGGACAGGGAAAATGAAAAACTGTTTTTT; CDR3: CASSSQDRENEKLFF; J: TRBJ1-4; V: TRBV28; D: TRBD1; size: NA
DNA: TGTGCCAGCAGTCCCGGGACAAACTACTACGAGCAGTACTTC; CDR3: CASSPGTNYYEQYF; J: TRBJ2-7; V: TRBV28; D: NA; size: NA
DNA: TGTGCCAGCAGCATTACAGGGGCCGCCTCTGGAAACACCATATATTTT; CDR3: CASSITGAASGNTIYF; J: TRBJ1-3; V: TRBV6-6; D: TRBD1; size: once
DNA: TGCGCCAGCAGCTTGATAGGGGGAACCGGGGAGCTGTTTTTT; CDR3: CASSLIGGTGELFF; J: TRBJ2-2; V: TRBV5-1; D: NA; size: NA
DNA: TGTGCCAGCAGCTTAGTGACAGGACATGGCTACACCTTC; CDR3: CASSLVTGHGYTF; J: TRBJ1-2; V: TRBV7-9; D: NA; size: NA
DNA: TGTGCCATCAGTGAGCGGGACACCACAGGACTGTTTTTT; CDR3: CAISERDTTGLFF; J: TRBJ1-4; V: TRBV10-3; D: NA; size: few
DNA: TGTGCCAGCAGTCCCCGCCCATTTAGGGAGCGAAAGAACACTGAAGCTTTCTTT; CDR3: CASSPRPFRERKNTEAFF; J: TRBJ1-1; V: TRBV27; D: NA; size: NA
DNA: TGTGCCAGCAGCTTAGGGAGGGGCGCCCTCGCCCGGGGCTACACCTTC; CDR3: CASSLGRGALARGYTF; J: TRBJ1-2; V: TRBV11-2; D: NA; size: NA
DNA: TGTGCCAGCTCGAGCGGGGGGGCAGGGACCGGGGAGCTGTTTTTT; CDR3: CASSSGGAGTGELFF; J: TRBJ2-2; V: TRBV6-5; D: TRBD2; size: NA
DNA: TGTGCCAGTTGGCAGGGGCACGGCTATGGCTACACCTTC; CDR3: CASWQGHGYGYTF; J: TRBJ1-2; V: TRBV19; D: NA; size: once
DNA: TGTGCCAGCAGCGTAGACGCCGGGGCAGATACGCAGTATTTT; CDR3: CASSVDAGADTQYF; J: TRBJ2-3; V: TRBV9; D: NA; size: once
DNA: TGTGCCAGCACTGTGGGGACAGGGAGGGACAATGAGCAGTTCTTC; CDR3: CASTVGTGRDNEQFF; J: TRBJ2-1; V: TRBV6-5; D: TRBD1; size: NA
DNA: TGTGCCAGCAGGCGGGGGCTCCAGTTCCGGGAGACCCAGTACTTC; CDR3: CASRRGLQFRETQYF; J: TRBJ2-5; V: TRBV28; D: NA; size: NA
DNA: TGTGCCAGCAGCTTAGGGAGGCAGGCGAACGGCTACACCTTC; CDR3: CASSLGRQANGYTF; J: TRBJ1-2; V: TRBV11-2; D: NA; size: NA
DNA: TGTGCCATCAGTACCGCGGGGGGATCCTACGAGCAGTACTTC; CDR3: CAISTAGGSYEQYF; J: TRBJ2-7; V: TRBV10-3; D: TRBD2; size: NA
DNA: TGTGCCAGCAGTGTCCTTGCGGGAGGGACCTACGAGCAGTACTTC; CDR3: CASSVLAGGTYEQYF; J: TRBJ2-7; V: TRBV3-1/TRBV3-2; D: TRBD2; size: NA